This T cell receptor (beta chain) was captured in a study of molecular identifiers for immune sequencing clone quantification. Broader study findings: For effector cells, clones above 20 RNA copies held over 98% of molecules; for naive cells, under 1%.

CDR1 and CDR2 (germline): SGHVS, FNYEAQ. The CDR3 is 15 amino acids. The V gene lost 1 base and the J gene lost 3 bases, with 12 bases spanning the gap. The authors built bulk TCR libraries by previously described methods with listed TCR primers. TCRdb itself ran the PCR reads through MiXCR, one entry per CDR3 protein. Of about half a million distinct CDR3 sequences listed, about 25% were seen once; the top ten hold under 0.85%. This clonotype was detected many times. Antigen unknown. Using 10%, 30% or 50% RNA, naive CD8 libraries were derived from approximately 20,000 to 1,000,000 sorted cells. The authors sorted naive CD8 T cells as CD8+CD4-CCR7+CD45RA+.

This chain links TRBV7-6 with TRBJ1-1, with D maybe TRBD1 (5 bases). The receptor comes from a human donor in good health. Some libraries in this study had Jurkat cell RNA spiked in. The source material was naive CD8+ T cells from blood, with Jurkat cell RNA spiked in. The subset denotes: FACS-sorted CD8+CD4-CCR7+CD45RA+ naive T cells. CDR3 nucleotides: TGTGCCAGCAGCTTAGTAGACAGCTTTCACACTGAAGCTTTCTTT. Translating it yields CASSLVDSFHTEAFF.